A single sample is the source of the 14 T cell receptor beta chains below, sequenced in a study of patients and donors after allogeneic stem cell transplantation. Each CDR3 protein gets one entry after TCRdb re-called the RT-PCR reads with MiXCR. The table shows approximately 430,000 distinct CDR3 sequences, with more than 15% occurring only once. Sequencing was done on a sample of blood, either unsorted or a sorted T cell fraction (not recorded which). Receptor source: a human donor who was either an allogeneic HSCT recipient or a stem cell or donor lymphocyte infusion donor (not recorded which). It is not recorded whose cells these are; they may come from a transplant donor.

V usage is TRBV10-3 and J usage is TRBJ1-1; D remains unclear. Trimming stripped 4 bases from V and 0 bases from J, with 15 bases between. From germline, CDR1 is ENHRY and CDR2 SYGVKD. This CDR3 comprises 16 residues. The CDR3: CAISVGRKPMNTEAFF. CDR3 DNA: TGTGCCATCAGTGTAGGGCGGAAACCTATGAACACTGAAGCTTTCTTT.

The chain is built from TRBV7-6 and TRBJ2-2; D may correspond to TRBD1 or TRBD2 (6 bases each). CDR3 length: 19 residues. Germline-derived CDR1 and CDR2 are SGHVS and FNYEAQ. V was clipped by 5 bases and J by 1 base, with 23 bases between them. CDR3 bases: TGTGCCAGCAGCCTCATAGGGGGAGGTTTGGGCTGGAACACCGGGGAGCTGTTTTTT. As protein: CASSLIGGGLGWNTGELFF.

The chain uses TRBV6-6 and TRBJ1-5; D gene uncertain. The V end lost 11 bases, the J end lost 3 bases, and 14 bases lay between the germline ends. The CDR3 has 13 residues. The germline gives CDR1 MNHNY, CDR2 SVGAGI (reference sequence). CDR3 loop: CALGGRVNQPQHF. The CDR3 nucleotides are TGTGCCTTGGGAGGGAGGGTCAATCAGCCCCAGCATTTT.

The rearrangement links TRBV10-3 to TRBJ2-5; D is uncertain. V was cut by 4 bases and J by 5 bases, with 5 bases left in between. The CDR3 spans 11 residues. Per germline, CDR1 ENHRY and CDR2 SYGVKD. CDR3 sequence: CAISVGETQYF. CDR3 sequence (DNA): TGTGCCATCAGTGTAGGCGAGACCCAGTACTTC.

There are a few counts of this clonotype. J is TRBJ2-7 and V is TRBV20-1, with a weak D call TRBD2 (6 bases). Germline V gene sequence: CDR1 DFQATT, CDR2 SNEGSKA (reference sequence). CDR3 length equals 13 residues. The ends were cut back, 2 bases at V and 2 bases at J, with 10 bases in the middle. CDR3 amino acids: CSARYSGTYEQYF. DNA of the CDR3: TGCAGTGCTAGATATAGCGGTACCTACGAGCAGTACTTC.

This clonotype was detected ten times or more. The chain is built from TRBV10-3 and TRBJ2-3; no clear D gene. CDR1 and CDR2 (germline): ENHRY, SYGVKD. V was pared by 3 bases and J by 3 bases, with 1 base between. CDR3 length: 11 amino acids. The CDR3: CAISETDTQYF. In DNA, the CDR3 is TGTGCCATCAGTGAAACAGATACGCAGTATTTT.

J is TRBJ1-1 and V is TRBV7-9; D remains ambiguous. Germline loops: CDR1 SEHNR, CDR2 FQNEAQ (reference sequence). The CDR3 has 15 amino acids. Trimming took 3 bases from V and 1 from J, leaving 12 bases between them. This CDR3 is CASSLGRRANTEAFF. The CDR3 nucleotides are TGTGCCAGCAGCTTGGGCAGAAGGGCGAACACTGAAGCTTTCTTT.

V gene TRBV2 combines with J gene TRBJ2-3; D perhaps matches TRBD2 (6 bases). The germline V gene has CDR1 SNHLY and CDR2 FYNNEI. Trimming stripped 6 bases from V and 3 bases from J, with 13 bases between. The CDR3 extends over 14 amino acids. The CDR3 loop reads CASRRLVLTDTQYF. The DNA of the CDR3 is TGTGCCAGCAGAAGACTAGTCTTGACAGATACGCAGTATTTT.

This clonotype was detected a few times. This chain joins TRBV19 and TRBJ2-1; 9 bases match TRBD2. There are 16 residues in the CDR3. Unmatched junction bases numbered 6, after V lost 1 base and J lost 5 bases. Looked up from germline, CDR1 is LNHDA and CDR2 is SQIVND (reference sequence). The CDR3 nucleotides read TGTGCCAGTAGTATAGGCGGGAGGGGGTCCGACAATGAGCAGTTCTTC. This sequence encodes CASSIGGRGSDNEQFF.

This clonotype was found many times. V is TRBV7-9 and J is TRBJ2-3; D unclear. The V and J ends lost 5 bases and 2 bases respectively, with 17 bases between them. In germline, CDR1 is SEHNR, CDR2 FQNEAQ (reference sequence). This CDR3 comprises 16 residues. The CDR3 sequence: CASSHDPGGHTDTQYF. As DNA, the CDR3 is TGTGCCAGCAGCCACGATCCAGGTGGCCACACAGATACGCAGTATTTT.

The rearrangement links TRBV7-6 to TRBJ1-1, with D hard to call. This CDR3 has 14 amino acids. With 0 bases removed from V and 4 bases from J, the gap between germline ends came to 9 bases. Per germline, CDR1 SGHVS and CDR2 FNYEAQ. CDR3 bases: TGTGCCAGCAGCTTAGCAGGGTCTGGCACTGAAGCTTTCTTT. It codes for CASSLAGSGTEAFF.

This clonotype was seen a few times. This rearrangement joins TRBV29-1 to TRBJ2-7; D is ambiguous. The germline V gene has CDR1 SQVTM and CDR2 ANQGSEA. This CDR3 spans 14 amino acids. The ends were cut back, 1 base at V and 1 base at J, with 11 bases in the middle. Here the CDR3 DNA reads TGCAGCGTTGAAGTGGGCCCAGATTCCTACGAGCAGTACTTC. The encoded protein is CSVEVGPDSYEQYF.

The gene calls are TRBV6-5 and TRBJ2-5, with D perhaps matching TRBD1 or TRBD2 (5 bases each). The CDR3 loop spans 13 amino acids. Germline V CDR1 and CDR2: MNHEY, SVGAGI. Trimming removed 0 bases at V and 5 bases at J, with 7 bases between. CDR3 region: CASSYSGEETQYF. The CDR3 DNA reads as TGTGCCAGCAGTTACTCGGGGGAGGAGACCCAGTACTTC.

This clonotype has more than one count but fewer than ten. The chain joins TRBV25-1 to TRBJ2-1; tentatively, D is TRBD1 (5 bases). CDR1 is MGHDK and CDR2 is SYGVNS in the germline V gene. This CDR3 is 14 amino acids long. Trimming took 1 base from V and 15 from J, leaving 19 bases between them. This CDR3 is CASSESAAGHLPFF. CDR3 DNA: TGTGCCAGCAGTGAATCGGCGGCAGGGCATCTGCCGTTCTTC.